This is a list of T cell receptor beta chains from one sample in a study of blood T cell repertoires in COVID-19. The method was immunoSEQ multiplex PCR; TCRdb's version includes in-frame clones alone and lacks a portion of them. The data show hundreds of thousands of clones, approximately 88% seen once. What was sequenced was peripheral blood. The source is a man aged 35 to 55 with acute or convalescent COVID-19. The CDR3 runs from the conserved cysteine through the conserved F or W. A D gene is named only where the DNA matches it firmly. Size tells how often a clone was seen (once, few, many) or the class of an expanded clone, and some rows leave it out.

NA	TRBV11-2	TRBJ2-3	NA	TGTGCCAGCAGCTTGAACAGCCATAGCACAGATACGCAGTATTTT	CASSLNSHSTDTQYF
NA	TRBV7-9	TRBJ2-7	once	TGTGCCAGCAGCCTTAAGGGGTTCCACGAGCAGTACTTC	CASSLKGFHEQYF
NA	TRBV5-1	TRBJ1-4	NA	TGCGCCAGCAGCTTGTGGCACCCAACTAATGAAAAACTGTTTTTT	CASSLWHPTNEKLFF
NA	TRBV15	TRBJ1-4	NA	TGTGCCACCAGCGGGCAGGGGAGGGGTGAAAAACTGTTTTTT	CATSGQGRGEKLFF
TRBD1	TRBV6-5	TRBJ2-5	once	TGTGCCAGCAGTTACACCGGACAGGGACAGACCCAGTACTTC	CASSYTGQGQTQYF
TRBD2	TRBV24-1	TRBJ2-2	NA	TGTGCCACCAGTGATGGCGGGAGTCTAGGCGGGGAGCTGTTTTTT	CATSDGGSLGGELFF
TRBD2	TRBV19	TRBJ2-1	once	TGTGCCAGTAGTATTAGAGGGACTAGCGGGAGGTTAAGAGACAATGAGCAGTTCTTC	CASSIRGTSGRLRDNEQFF
NA	TRBV2	TRBJ1-1	NA	TGTGCCAGCAGTGACAGGGAGAACACTGAAGCTTTCTTT	CASSDRENTEAFF
NA	TRBV11-3	TRBJ2-7	once	TGTGCCAGCAGCTTAGGGGCGGGGTACGAGCAGTACTTC	CASSLGAGYEQYF
NA	TRBV6-5	TRBJ2-7	few	TGTGCCAGCAGTTACGAGGGACAAGGGATTCTCTACGAGCAGTACTTC	CASSYEGQGILYEQYF
TRBD1	TRBV19	TRBJ2-2	NA	TGTGCCAGTACCAACAGGGGAAAGAACACCGGGGAGCTGTTTTTT	CASTNRGKNTGELFF
NA	TRBV12-2	TRBJ1-2	NA	TGTGCAAGTCGCTTAGAGGAGACAGGGGTTTTTGGCTACACCTTC	CASRLEETGVFGYTF
TRBD2	TRBV5-1	TRBJ2-2	few	TGCGCCAGCAGCTTGGCGGCTAGCGGGAAGACCGGGGAGCTGTTTTTT	CASSLAASGKTGELFF
TRBD2	TRBV4-3	TRBJ2-1	NA	TGCGCCAGCAGCCAAGATCGGGGGAGACTAGCTTACAATGAGCAGTTCTTC	CASSQDRGRLAYNEQFF
TRBD2	TRBV6-6	TRBJ2-1	NA	TGTGCCAGCAGCCCGACTAGCGGCAACTACAATGAGCAGTTCTTC	CASSPTSGNYNEQFF
NA	TRBV5-4	TRBJ2-7	NA	TGTGCCAGCAGCTTGGATAGCGAGCAGTACTTC	CASSLDSEQYF
NA	TRBV5-4	TRBJ2-2	NA	TGTGCCAGCAGCACGGGACTCCAAGGAACCGGGGAGCTGTTTTTT	CASSTGLQGTGELFF
TRBD2	TRBV6-5	TRBJ2-1	NA	TGTGCCAGCCACATAAGCGGGAGATACAATGAGCAGTTCTTC	CASHISGRYNEQFF
NA	TRBV7-7	TRBJ2-2	NA	TGTGCCAGCAGCCGATTGGACAGGAACACCGGGGAGCTGTTTTTT	CASSRLDRNTGELFF
TRBD2	TRBV28	TRBJ2-3	NA	TGTGCCAGCAGGTCGACTAGCGGGGCTCGGGATACGCAGTATTTT	CASRSTSGARDTQYF
TRBD2	TRBV5-5	TRBJ2-2	NA	TGTGCCAGCAGCCTGTTTGGACTAGCGGGAGCGGCCGGGGAGCTGTTTTTT	CASSLFGLAGAAGELFF
TRBD1	TRBV2	TRBJ1-4	NA	TGTGCCAGCAGCAACGACAGGGGTTACGGAAAACTGTTTTTT	CASSNDRGYGKLFF
NA	TRBV1	TRBJ2-2	few	TGCACCAGCAGCCAAACTTGCGGCCTAGCGGGAACAAACACCGGGGAGCTGTTTTTT	CTSSQTCGLAGTNTGELFF
TRBD1	TRBV19	TRBJ2-1	NA	TGTGCCAGTAATGACAGGGTAAATGAGCAGTTCTTC	CASNDRVNEQFF
TRBD2	TRBV3-1/TRBV3-2	TRBJ2-7	NA	TGTGCCAGCAGCCGCGGACTAGCGCTCGAGCAGTACTTC	CASSRGLALEQYF
TRBD1	TRBV7-9	TRBJ1-2	NA	TGTGCCAGCAGCTTCCGGGACAGGGGGTTTGGCTACACCTTC	CASSFRDRGFGYTF
NA	TRBV4-3	TRBJ1-1	NA	TGCGCCAGCAGCCCGGGTGCATGGAGGCCGGCTGAAGCTTTCTTT	CASSPGAWRPAEAFF
NA	TRBV14	TRBJ1-5	NA	TGTGCCAGCAGCCAAGACTTACAGCAGCCCCAGCATTTT	CASSQDLQQPQHF
TRBD1	TRBV7-9	TRBJ1-2	NA	TGTGCCAGCAGCTTAGAGCAGGGGGTTGGCTACACCTTC	CASSLEQGVGYTF
TRBD2	TRBV6-5	TRBJ2-3	NA	TGTGCCAGCAGTTCGCCTAGCGGGAGATCAAATACGCAGTATTTT	CASSSPSGRSNTQYF
TRBD1	TRBV3-1/TRBV3-2	TRBJ1-6	NA	TGTGCCAGCAGCCAAGCTACAGGGGTTGAATCACCCCTCCACTTT	CASSQATGVESPLHF
NA	TRBV7-2	TRBJ2-3	NA	TGTGCCAGCAGCACGCGGACTCCCCCCCCAGATACGCAGTATTTT	CASSTRTPPPDTQYF
NA	TRBV30	TRBJ1-6	NA	TGTGCCTGGACGACAGGACCCAATTCACCCCTCCACTTT	CAWTTGPNSPLHF
NA	TRBV5-1	TRBJ2-3	once	TGCGCCAGCAGCTTGGTAGGGACTCCCGCATCAGATACGCAGTATTTT	CASSLVGTPASDTQYF
NA	TRBV5-6	TRBJ1-4	NA	TGTGCCAGCAACTACAGGGCAACTAATGAAAAACTGTTTTTT	CASNYRATNEKLFF